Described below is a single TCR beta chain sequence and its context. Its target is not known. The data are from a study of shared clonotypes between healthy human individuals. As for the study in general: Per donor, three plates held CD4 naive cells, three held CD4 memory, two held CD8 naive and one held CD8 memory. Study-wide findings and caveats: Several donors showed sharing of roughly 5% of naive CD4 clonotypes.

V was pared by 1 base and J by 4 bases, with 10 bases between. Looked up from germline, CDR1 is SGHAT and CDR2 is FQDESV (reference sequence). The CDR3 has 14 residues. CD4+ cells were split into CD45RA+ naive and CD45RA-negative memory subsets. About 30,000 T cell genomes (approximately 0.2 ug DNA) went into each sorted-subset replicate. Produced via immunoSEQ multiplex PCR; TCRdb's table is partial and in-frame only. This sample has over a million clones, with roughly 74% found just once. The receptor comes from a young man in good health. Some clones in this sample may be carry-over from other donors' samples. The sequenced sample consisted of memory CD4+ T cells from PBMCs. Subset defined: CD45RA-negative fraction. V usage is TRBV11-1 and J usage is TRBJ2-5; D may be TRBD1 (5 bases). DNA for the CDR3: TGTGCCAGCAGCTTAGAAGGGGCCGGAGAGACCCAGTACTTC. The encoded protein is CASSLEGAGETQYF.